The sample holds many counts of the clone carrying this T cell receptor (beta chain). Germline V lookup: CDR1 SEHNR, CDR2 FQNEAQ (reference sequence). The germline V and J ends were trimmed by 7 bases and 5 bases, with 22 bases remaining between them. This CDR3 has 16 residues. Assay used: immunoSEQ multiplex PCR; TCRdb lists only in-frame clones, some missing. The sample holds approximately 330,000 clones; roughly 90% are singletons and the top ten take roughly 9.9%. This entry comes from a study of blood T cell repertoires in COVID-19. Study summary: Collection of acute and convalescent COVID-19 samples took place in the United States, Italy and Spain. The analysed material was cDNA or gDNA that came from T cells, B-cell-depleted T cells, or PBMCs.

Enrolment of Seattle patients took place during active infection, and they were followed longitudinally. The source material was peripheral blood. The rearrangement uses TRBV7-9 and TRBJ2-3, with D perhaps TRBD1 (6 bases). This TCR was recovered from a man younger than 45 with COVID-19, enrolled during active disease. The CDR3 DNA is TGTGCCAGCACCCATATATCCGACAGCAGGGGAGATACGCAGTATTTT. Protein: CASTHISDSRGDTQYF.